This is a list of T cell receptor beta chains from one sample in a study of cytomegalovirus exposure and HLA in healthy donors. Generated by immunoSEQ multiplex PCR, the TCRdb table keeps only in-frame clones and is missing some. The sample consists of about 72,000 clones, around 94% of them appearing once. The material sequenced was PBMCs. These receptors all come from a woman aged 18 to 35 in good health and CMV-seropositive. Each CDR3 is given with its conserved first and last residue. A D gene is named only where the DNA matches it firmly. Some rows mark clone size as missing; the rest say once, few, many or name a class of expanded clone.

.	TRBJ2-7	TRBV30	.	TGTGCCTGGAGTGGGGCTAATGCCTACGAGCAGTACTTC	CAWSGANAYEQYF
.	TRBJ2-5	TRBV29-1	.	TGCAGCGTTGGTGATTTGACAGGCGTGGGGACCCAGTACTTC	CSVGDLTGVGTQYF
once	TRBJ1-3	TRBV5-4	.	TGTGCCAGCAGCCAAGACAGGCGCTCTGGAAACACCATATATTTT	CASSQDRRSGNTIYF
.	TRBJ1-5	TRBV29-1	TRBD1	TGCAGCGGGGGACAGGGAGGCAATCAGCCCCAGCATTTT	CSGGQGGNQPQHF
.	TRBJ2-3	TRBV14	TRBD1	TGTGCCAGCAGCCAACCGGGACAGGGACCAGATACGCAGTATTTT	CASSQPGQGPDTQYF
.	TRBJ2-1	TRBV5-8	TRBD1	TGTGCCAGCAGCTTGGTCAGTGGGGACAGGGGTTACAATGAGCAGTTCTTC	CASSLVSGDRGYNEQFF
few	TRBJ2-1	TRBV5-1	TRBD2	TGCGCCAGCAGCTTGGTTCTAGCGGGGGGGGGTGAGCAGTTCTTC	CASSLVLAGGGEQFF
.	TRBJ2-3	TRBV29-1	.	TGCAGCGTTGCGCCAGACACAGATACGCAGTATTTT	CSVAPDTDTQYF
.	TRBJ2-1	TRBV6-6	.	TGTGCCAGCAGTTTCGATGGCGAGCAGTTCTTC	CASSFDGEQFF
.	TRBJ2-2	TRBV14	.	TGTGCCAGCAGCCGCCTTTTGGGGGGTACCGGGGAGCTGTTTTTT	CASSRLLGGTGELFF
.	TRBJ2-3	TRBV4-1	.	TGCGCCAGCAGCCTCACGACTCTCACAGATACGCAGTATTTT	CASSLTTLTDTQYF
.	TRBJ1-2	TRBV7-3	TRBD1	TGTGCCAGCAGCTGGACAGGGGAGGATGGCTACACCTTC	CASSWTGEDGYTF
.	TRBJ2-7	TRBV19	TRBD1	TGTGCCAGTAGCCTCTCGGGTTGGGACAGGGTACCCTACGAGCAGTACTTC	CASSLSGWDRVPYEQYF
once	TRBJ2-1	TRBV5-1	TRBD1	TGCGCCAGCAGCTACGGGACAGGGGACAATGAGCAGTTCTTC	CASSYGTGDNEQFF
.	TRBJ2-4	TRBV6-1	.	TGTGCCAGCCCTTCGGGCGGGAACATTCAGTACTTC	CASPSGGNIQYF
.	TRBJ2-7	TRBV5-1	TRBD1	TGCGCCAGCAGCCCCCTTGGGACAGTCCCCTCTGAGCAGTACTTC	CASSPLGTVPSEQYF
.	TRBJ2-3	TRBV7-9	TRBD2	TGTGCCAGCAGCTTAGATCGGGGGGGGCTATGGACAGATACGCAGTATTTT	CASSLDRGGLWTDTQYF
.	TRBJ1-1	TRBV9	TRBD1	TGTGCCAGCAGCCCAGATACAGGGGGAACCTTTTATGAAGCTTTCTTT	CASSPDTGGTFYEAFF
.	TRBJ2-7	TRBV5-4	.	TGTGCCAGCAGCTTCCAGGGCTCCACCGAGCAGTACTTC	CASSFQGSTEQYF
.	TRBJ1-4	TRBV28	TRBD1	TGTGCCAGCACCGGACAGGGGGGAGATGAAAAACTGTTTTTT	CASTGQGGDEKLFF
.	TRBJ2-1	TRBV5-1	.	TGCGCCAGCAGCTCCGGGGACAATGAGCAGTTCTTC	CASSSGDNEQFF
.	TRBJ1-4	TRBV7-2	TRBD1	TGTGCCAGCAGCGTCGAGGGACAGGGGTATGAAAAACTGTTTTTT	CASSVEGQGYEKLFF
.	TRBJ2-7	TRBV6-1	TRBD1	TGTGCCAGCAGTCTCGGGACAGGGTCCTACGAGCAGTACTTC	CASSLGTGSYEQYF
.	TRBJ2-1	TRBV6-4	.	TGTGCCAGCAGTGACAGGGCGGGGGCCGGGAATGAGCAGTTCTTC	CASSDRAGAGNEQFF
.	TRBJ1-1	TRBV19	.	TGTGCCAGTAGTAGGGGCAGGGATACTGAAGCTTTCTTT	CASSRGRDTEAFF
.	TRBJ2-7	TRBV5-6	TRBD2	TGTGCCAGCAGCTTGGTCGCTAGCGGGGTCCAAATCTACGAGCAGTACTTC	CASSLVASGVQIYEQYF
.	TRBJ2-7	TRBV5-1	.	TGCGCCAGCAGCTTAACGGGAGAGGGAAACGAGCAGTACTTC	CASSLTGEGNEQYF
.	TRBJ1-3	TRBV6-6	TRBD1	TGTGCCAGCAGTCCCGGACAGGGGCTGGGAAACACCATATATTTT	CASSPGQGLGNTIYF
.	TRBJ1-4	TRBV4-3	TRBD1	TGCGCCAGCAGCCAGGCCCCGGGACAGGGTGAAAAACTGTTTTTT	CASSQAPGQGEKLFF
.	TRBJ1-6	TRBV11-3	.	TGTGCCAGCAGCTTATTCCCAGGGGCGTTAAATTCACCCCTCCACTTT	CASSLFPGALNSPLHF
.	TRBJ1-4	TRBV5-4	TRBD1	TGTGCCAGCAGCTCCGGGACAGGGCGCACTAATGAAAAACTGTTTTTT	CASSSGTGRTNEKLFF
.	TRBJ2-3	TRBV5-1	.	TGCGCCAGCAGCGGACTCATAGATACGCAGTATTTT	CASSGLIDTQYF
few	TRBJ2-1	TRBV2	TRBD2	TGTGCCAGCAGTGCGGGAGGTGGGTACAATGAGCAGTTCTTC	CASSAGGGYNEQFF
.	TRBJ1-1	TRBV5-6	.	TGTGCCAGCACCTGGGGGCAGTTAATGAACACTGAAGCTTTCTTT	CASTWGQLMNTEAFF
.	TRBJ1-5	TRBV10-3	.	TGTGCCATCAGTGACAGGGGAAGCAATCAGCCCCAGCATTTT	CAISDRGSNQPQHF
.	TRBJ2-7	TRBV29-1	TRBD2	TGCAGCGTTGGCCGTACCACAACTAGCGCTTCATGGGAGCAGTACTTC	CSVGRTTTSASWEQYF
.	TRBJ2-3	TRBV5-1	TRBD2	TGCGCCAGCAGCTTGCTTCAACTAGCGGGAGCAAGCACAGATACGCAGTATTTT	CASSLLQLAGASTDTQYF
.	TRBJ1-4	TRBV5-1	TRBD1	TGCGCCAGCAGCCAAGGACAGGGACTTCCAACTAATGAAAAACTGTTTTTT	CASSQGQGLPTNEKLFF
.	TRBJ2-3	TRBV7-9	.	TGTGCCAGCAGCCGGAAGGGGGATACGCAGTATTTT	CASSRKGDTQYF
.	TRBJ2-4	TRBV10-2	.	TGCGCCAGCAGTGAGCCCCCCCGGGGTTCTTCGGCCAAAAACATTCAGTACTTC	CASSEPPRGSSAKNIQYF
.	TRBJ2-3	TRBV5-1	.	TGCGCCAGCAGCTCTTTAGCGGAGTTCACAGATACGCAGTATTTT	CASSSLAEFTDTQYF
.	TRBJ2-7	TRBV6-1	.	TGTGCCAGCAGTGAAAGATTTGCGGACTACGAGCAGTACTTC	CASSERFADYEQYF
once	TRBJ2-3	TRBV5-1	.	TGCGCCAGCAGCGCGGGACAGTCCCCTAGCACAGATACGCAGTATTTT	CASSAGQSPSTDTQYF
.	TRBJ1-4	TRBV6-5	.	TGTGCCAGCGGGTCTTCTAGCCTCCAAAAACTGTTTTTT	CASGSSSLQKLFF
.	TRBJ2-7	TRBV2	.	TGTGCCAGCAGTGAGGGAGGCCACGAGCAGTACTTC	CASSEGGHEQYF
.	TRBJ2-7	TRBV10-3	TRBD2	TGTGCCACCCGCGAGCCGGGAGGGATGTACGAGCAGTACTTC	CATREPGGMYEQYF
.	TRBJ1-2	TRBV7-9	.	TGTGCCAGCAGCTTAGTTGGGGGGTCCTATGGCTACACCTTC	CASSLVGGSYGYTF
.	TRBJ2-5	TRBV12-5	.	TGTGCTAGTGGTTTGCCTAGCGTCCAAGAGACCCAGTACTTC	CASGLPSVQETQYF
.	TRBJ1-5	TRBV6-1	.	TGTGCCCCCGGGAGGAATCAGCCCCAGCATTTT	CAPGRNQPQHF
.	TRBJ1-5	TRBV19	.	TGTGCCAGTAGGGAATTTGTCTCAGGGCGGGGCCAGCCCCAGCATTTT	CASREFVSGRGQPQHF
.	TRBJ1-5	TRBV6-5	TRBD1	TGTGCCAGCAGCCCCTACGGACAGGGCGGCCAGCCCCAGCATTTT	CASSPYGQGGQPQHF
.	TRBJ1-2	TRBV19	.	TGTGCCAGTAGTAGGTCAAGGGGGAACTATGGCTACACCTTC	CASSRSRGNYGYTF